This T cell receptor beta chain was documented in a study of cytomegalovirus exposure and HLA in healthy donors. Germline V gene sequence: CDR1 LNHDA, CDR2 SQIVND (reference sequence). V was trimmed by 4 bases and J by 5 bases, leaving 9 bases between them. The CDR3 runs 13 residues. PCR used 60 Vbeta primers and 13 Jbeta primers. Profiled with immunoSEQ multiplex PCR; TCRdb holds only in-frame clones, not every one. The sample shows 45,000 to 65,000 clones, roughly 73% of them seen only once. The sequence was collected from a man between 18 and 35 years old in good health and CMV-seronegative. The chain combines TRBV19 with TRBJ2-1, with D hard to call. Material for sequencing was PBMCs. The CDR3 loop reads CASSKPGNNEQFF. The CDR3 DNA follows: TGTGCCAGTAGTAAACCTGGCAACAATGAGCAGTTCTTC.